This TCR beta chain came from a study of cytomegalovirus exposure and HLA in healthy donors. This clone was counted a few times. The antigen is not known. Notes on the study in general: As a later analysis revealed, most CMV-associated TCR beta chains appeared HLA-restricted. Among TCR beta chains, those listed as cytomegalovirus-associated numbered under 200. Certain indistinguishable V segments, among them TRBV6-2 and TRBV6-3, were excluded.

PCR involved 60 Vbeta and 13 Jbeta primers. Repertoires were generated with immunoSEQ multiplex PCR, while TCRdb's copy carries only in-frame clones and drops some. In the table there are more than 200,000 clones, about two thirds of which are singletons. V dropped 0 bases and J dropped 5; count of bases not matched to a gene: 1. The CDR3 consists of 13 residues. The V call is TRBV5-3, the J call TRBJ1-2; 7 bases are shared with TRBD1. TRBV5-3 is assigned to the ORF class and has an uncertain function. Sample: PBMCs. This receptor was identified in a man aged 40-49 years in good health and CMV-seropositive. Written as DNA, the CDR3 is TGTGCCAGAAGCTTGGAACAGGGGTATGGCTACACCTTC. Its translation: CARSLEQGYGYTF.